This T cell receptor beta chain was profiled in a study of cytomegalovirus exposure and HLA in healthy donors. V gave up 5 bases and J gave up 5 bases; unmatched junction bases: 9. The CDR3 has 15 residues. The germline V gene encodes CDR1 MNHEY and CDR2 SVGAGI. Measured with immunoSEQ multiplex PCR; TCRdb has only the in-frame clones, and not every one. The sample holds 150,000 to 250,000 clones; more than 65% are singletons and the top ten take around an eighth. Sequencing was performed on PBMCs. The V gene is TRBV6-5, the J gene TRBJ1-1, with TRBD1 matching over 9 bases. The receptor's source is a young woman in good health and CMV-seropositive. The CDR3, as DNA: TGTGCCAGCAGTCACCGGACAGGGGATGGGACTGAAGCTTTCTTT. Protein product: CASSHRTGDGTEAFF.